This entry concerns a single T cell receptor (beta chain). The method was immunoSEQ multiplex PCR; TCRdb's version includes in-frame clones alone and lacks a portion of them. The sample includes tens of thousands of clones, 86% of them seen just once. The sample originates from a study of OX40 agonist ivuxolimab in advanced cancers. On the study more broadly: The drug used for patients, ivuxolimab, was an agonistic anti-OX40 (CD134) antibody.

The V and J ends lost 5 bases and 4 bases respectively, with 15 bases between them. The CDR3 is 14 residues long. Germline V lookup: CDR1 SGHVS, CDR2 FNYEAQ. The starting material was CD4+ or CD8+ T cells sorted from blood, obtained in a trial of the OX40 agonist ivuxolimab. This chain links TRBV7-6 with TRBJ2-7, with a weak D call TRBD1 (5 bases). The receptor comes from an adult with an advanced solid tumor such as melanoma, head and neck, liver or kidney cancer. CDR3 sequence: CASSPGLRAYEQYF. The CDR3 bases are TGTGCCAGCAGCCCCGGGCTCAGGGCGTACGAGCAGTACTTC.